This note documents a single T cell receptor beta chain sequence. These data belong to a study of PD-1 blockade in classical Hodgkin lymphoma. Study-wide context: Every 2 weeks, patients had 3 mg/kg nivolumab intravenously.

V lost 1 base to trimming and J lost 0 bases, with 11 bases between them. The germline CDR1 and CDR2 sequences are SGHNT and YYREEE (reference sequence). This CDR3 has 16 residues. Using immunoSEQ multiplex PCR, the repertoire was profiled, and TCRdb retains in-frame clones only, with some absent. Among under 100,000 clones listed, about 93% were seen once. In every patient, relapse followed autologous stem cell transplantation, while exposure to brentuximab vedotin differed. This rearrangement joins TRBV5-4 to TRBJ1-3, with D perhaps matching TRBD1 (5 bases). This receptor was obtained from a human donor with classical Hodgkin lymphoma. Source: peripheral blood mononuclear cells (PBMCs), taken before the second cycle of nivolumab. The CDR3 sequence is CASSLWTPSSGNTIYF. In nucleotides, the CDR3 is TGTGCCAGCAGCTTGTGGACACCGAGCTCTGGAAACACCATATATTTT.